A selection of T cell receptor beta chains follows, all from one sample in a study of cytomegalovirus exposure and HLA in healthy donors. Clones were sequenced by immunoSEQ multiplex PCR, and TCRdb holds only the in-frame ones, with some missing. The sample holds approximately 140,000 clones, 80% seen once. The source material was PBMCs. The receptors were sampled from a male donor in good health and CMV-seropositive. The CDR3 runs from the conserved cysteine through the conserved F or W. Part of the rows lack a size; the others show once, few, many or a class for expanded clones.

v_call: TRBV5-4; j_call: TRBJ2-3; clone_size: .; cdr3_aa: CASSHGLAGYIGTDTQYF
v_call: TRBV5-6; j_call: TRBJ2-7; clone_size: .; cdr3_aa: CASSLAPGHYEQYF
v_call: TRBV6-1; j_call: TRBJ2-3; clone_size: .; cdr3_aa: CASSVDWRDTQYF
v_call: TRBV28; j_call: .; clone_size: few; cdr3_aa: CASSQGPYEQYF
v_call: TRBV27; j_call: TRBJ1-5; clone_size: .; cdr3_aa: CASSLGTGGVQPQHF
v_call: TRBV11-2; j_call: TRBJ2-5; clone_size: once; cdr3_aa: CASSETGLAEETQYF
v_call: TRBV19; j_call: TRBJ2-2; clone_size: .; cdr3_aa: CASSTTLGGTGELFF
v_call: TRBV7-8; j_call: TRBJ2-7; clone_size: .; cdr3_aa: CASSLARPTSEEQYF
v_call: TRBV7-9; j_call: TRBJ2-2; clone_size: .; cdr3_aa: CASSLRGFWTSGNSGELFF
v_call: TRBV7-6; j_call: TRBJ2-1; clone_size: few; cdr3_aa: CASSMKRGVISYNEQFF
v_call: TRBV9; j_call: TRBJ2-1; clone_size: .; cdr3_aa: CASSVGSGDYNEQFF
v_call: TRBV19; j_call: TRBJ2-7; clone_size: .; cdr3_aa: CASSYAGSYEQYF
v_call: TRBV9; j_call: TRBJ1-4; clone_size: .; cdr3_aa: CASSVDQGRGEKLFF
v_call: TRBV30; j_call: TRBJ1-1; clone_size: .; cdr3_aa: CAWSRPGHKGTEAFF
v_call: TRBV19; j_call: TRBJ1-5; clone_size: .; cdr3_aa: CASNFRENQPQHF